These T cell receptor beta chains were read from a single sample in a study of shared T cell receptors in the human thymus. The data were produced by immunoSEQ multiplex PCR, yet TCRdb's version contains in-frame clones alone and is incomplete. The sample has hundreds of thousands of clones; around nine tenths are singletons. Another study also made use of these data, one on human thymus T cells.

Sequencing was carried out using thymocytes. The receptors here all came from a boy in the first two years of life with a congenital heart defect. The conserved cysteine and the conserved F or W are not part of the CDR3 here. The size of a clone is reported for some rows only, either as once, few or many, or as a class for expanded clones.

clone_size v_call cdr3_aa
. TRBV20-1 GTGDTGELF
. TRBV28 ASSLHREKDQPQH
few TRBV4-1 ASSQETDKVQPQH
once TRBV28 ASSLPKRQGVHEQY
. TRBV4-2 ASSQDLLAGGETQY
. TRBV18 ASSPDSGAAFQPQH
. TRBV25-1 ASSSGTSGYYNEQF
. TRBV4-1 ASSPIKGRNTEAF
. TRBV28 ASRENWGGAYEQY
. TRBV29-1 SVDSGLEEETQY
. TRBV10-3 AISEEAGGFTYEQY
. TRBV6-5 ASTKDRGGDEQY
. TRBV7-2 ASSARQGGRETQY
few TRBV4-3 ASSQVGLLGSRGPHEQY
. TRBV25-1 ASSGSGQGGDPNYGYT
. TRBV4-1 ASSQSPGVARPNSGNTIY
. TRBV5-6 ASSPAEGEQY
. TRBV9 ASSNGSRESYGYT
once TRBV29-1 SVTPRKRASGRWGTQY
once TRBV6-5 ASSWASSNYGYT
. TRBV7-3 ASSLRSSSGGPLSYNEQF
. TRBV5-1 ASSLGLPGTAYTYEQY
. TRBV7-8 ASTTWLTSGNEQF
. TRBV7-2 ASSLVVSSRANEQF
. TRBV6-5 ASTQGGGQY
. TRBV18 ASSPPGAGANTGELF
. TRBV4-2 ASSQDGAGLTEQY
. TRBV15 ATSMEAGGPDIAKNIQY
. TRBV11-2 ASSRTPDTNTEAF
. TRBV29-1 RAGLIAGEETQY
. TRBV29-1 SARQGSSGNTIY
. TRBV9 ASSSRGEISDTQY
. TRBV27 ASSLRKREGRETQY